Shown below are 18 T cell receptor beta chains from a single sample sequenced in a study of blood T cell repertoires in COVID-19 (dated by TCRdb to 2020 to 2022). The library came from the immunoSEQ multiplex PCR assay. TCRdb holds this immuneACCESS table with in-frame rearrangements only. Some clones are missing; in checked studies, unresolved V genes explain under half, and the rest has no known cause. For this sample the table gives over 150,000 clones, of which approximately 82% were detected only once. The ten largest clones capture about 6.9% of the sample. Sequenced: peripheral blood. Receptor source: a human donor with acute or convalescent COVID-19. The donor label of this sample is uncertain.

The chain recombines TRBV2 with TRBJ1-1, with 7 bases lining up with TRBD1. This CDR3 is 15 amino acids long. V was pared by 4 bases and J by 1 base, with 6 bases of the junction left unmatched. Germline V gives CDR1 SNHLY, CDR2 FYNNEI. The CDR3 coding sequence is TGTGCCAGCAGTGGAGGGACAGCTGGGAACACTGAAGCTTTCTTT. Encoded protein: CASSGGTAGNTEAFF.

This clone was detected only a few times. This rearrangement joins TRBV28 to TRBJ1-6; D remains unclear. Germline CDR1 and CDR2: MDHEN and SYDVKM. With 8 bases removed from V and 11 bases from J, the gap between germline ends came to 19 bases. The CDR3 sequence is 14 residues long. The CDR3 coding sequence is TGTGCCAGCTCAACCGGGAACCGAGGGACACCCCTCCACTTT. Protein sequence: CASSTGNRGTPLHF. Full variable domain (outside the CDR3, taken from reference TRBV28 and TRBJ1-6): DVKVTQSSRYLVKRTGEKVFLECVQDMDHENMFWYRQDPGLGLRLIYFSYDVKMKEKGDIPEGYSVSREKKERFSLILESASTNQTSMYLCASSTGNRGTPLHFGNGTRLTVT.

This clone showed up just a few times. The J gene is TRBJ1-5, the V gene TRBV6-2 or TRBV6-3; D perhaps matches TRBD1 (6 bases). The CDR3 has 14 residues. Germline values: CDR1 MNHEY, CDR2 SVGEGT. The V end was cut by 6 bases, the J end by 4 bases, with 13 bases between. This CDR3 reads CASSQGGGNQPQHF. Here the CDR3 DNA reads TGTGCCAGCAGCCAAGGGGGGGGTAATCAGCCCCAGCATTTT.

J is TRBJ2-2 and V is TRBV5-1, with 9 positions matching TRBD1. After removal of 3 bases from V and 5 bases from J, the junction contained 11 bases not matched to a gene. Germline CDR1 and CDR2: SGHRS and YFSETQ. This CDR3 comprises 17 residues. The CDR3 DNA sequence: TGCGCCAGCAGCTCCGGAGGGGGACAGGGTAGGACCGGGGAGCTGTTTTTT. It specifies CASSSGGGQGRTGELFF.

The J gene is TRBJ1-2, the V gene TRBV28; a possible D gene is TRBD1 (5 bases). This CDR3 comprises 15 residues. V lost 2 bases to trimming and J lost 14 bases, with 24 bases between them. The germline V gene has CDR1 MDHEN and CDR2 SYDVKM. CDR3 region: CASSLGGAEEREWTF. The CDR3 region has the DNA TGTGCCAGCAGTTTAGGCGGGGCAGAGGAGCGGGAGTGGACCTTC.

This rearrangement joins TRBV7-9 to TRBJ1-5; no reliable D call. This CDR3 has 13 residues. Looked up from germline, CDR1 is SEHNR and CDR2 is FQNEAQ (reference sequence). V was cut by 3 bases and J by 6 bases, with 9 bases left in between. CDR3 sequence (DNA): TGTGCCAGCAGCTTCGAGGGAGGTCAGCCCCAGCATTTT. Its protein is CASSFEGGQPQHF.

For the CDR3, the DNA is TGTGCCAGCAGCGAATCCGGGACTAGCGTTTACGAGCAGTACTTC. Its translation: CASSESGTSVYEQYF. V and J are TRBV9 and TRBJ2-7; TRBD2 matches 10 bases. Germline V lookup: CDR1 SGDLS, CDR2 YYNGEE. The V and J ends lost 3 bases and 4 bases, in that order; junction bases with no gene match: 7. The CDR3 totals 15 residues.

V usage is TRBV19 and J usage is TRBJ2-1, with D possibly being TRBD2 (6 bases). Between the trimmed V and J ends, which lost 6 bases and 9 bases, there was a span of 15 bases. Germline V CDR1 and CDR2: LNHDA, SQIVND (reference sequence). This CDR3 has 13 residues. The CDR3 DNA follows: TGTGCCAGTAGCCGAATGGGAGGAGGTGAGCAGTTCTTC. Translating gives CASSRMGGGEQFF.

The CDR3 DNA reads as TGCGCCAGCAGCTTACGCAGGGGTGTACAAGAGACCCAGTACTTC. Translated, it gives CASSLRRGVQETQYF. The chain combines TRBV5-1 with TRBJ2-5; perhaps TRBD1 as D (6 bases). The CDR3 sequence is 15 residues long. Germline V CDR1 and CDR2: SGHRS, YFSETQ. V dropped 2 bases and J dropped 2 bases, with 13 bases sitting between them.

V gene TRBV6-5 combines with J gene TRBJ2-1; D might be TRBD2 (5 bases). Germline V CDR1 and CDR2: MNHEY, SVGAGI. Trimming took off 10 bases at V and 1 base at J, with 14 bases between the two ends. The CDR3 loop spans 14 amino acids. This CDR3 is CATRLRRSYNEQFF. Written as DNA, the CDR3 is TGTGCCACCCGTCTTCGGAGGTCCTACAATGAGCAGTTCTTC.

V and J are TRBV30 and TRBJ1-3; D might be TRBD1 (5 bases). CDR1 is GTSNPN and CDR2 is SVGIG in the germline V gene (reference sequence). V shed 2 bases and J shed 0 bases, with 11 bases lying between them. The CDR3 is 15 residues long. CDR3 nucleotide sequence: TGTGCCTGGAGTTTTTCGGGGGGCTCTGGAAACACCATATATTTT. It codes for CAWSFSGGSGNTIYF.

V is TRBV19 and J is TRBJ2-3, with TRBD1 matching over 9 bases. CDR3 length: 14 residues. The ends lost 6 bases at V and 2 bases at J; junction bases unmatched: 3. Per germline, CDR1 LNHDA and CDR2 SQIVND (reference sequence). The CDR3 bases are TGTGCCAGTAGGACAGGGGGGCTCACAGATACGCAGTATTTT. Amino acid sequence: CASRTGGLTDTQYF. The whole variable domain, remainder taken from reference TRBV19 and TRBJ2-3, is DGGITQSPKYLFRKEGQNVTLSCEQNLNHDAMYWYRQDPGQGLRLIYYSQIVNDFQKGDIAEGYSVSREKKESFPLTVTSAQKNPTAFYLCASRTGGLTDTQYFGPGTRLTVL.

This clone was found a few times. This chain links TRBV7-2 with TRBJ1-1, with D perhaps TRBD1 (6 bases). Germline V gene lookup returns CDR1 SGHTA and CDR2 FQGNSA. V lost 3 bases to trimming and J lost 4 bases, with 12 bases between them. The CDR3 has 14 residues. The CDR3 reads CASSFTGIGTEAFF. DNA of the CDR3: TGTGCCAGCAGCTTTACAGGGATAGGCACTGAAGCTTTCTTT.

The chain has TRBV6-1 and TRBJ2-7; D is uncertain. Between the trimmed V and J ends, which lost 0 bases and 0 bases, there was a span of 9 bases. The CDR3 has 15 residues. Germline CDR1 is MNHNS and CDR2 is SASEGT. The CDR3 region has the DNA TGTGCCAGCAGTGAAGCTTTCTTCGGCTCCTACGAGCAGTACTTC. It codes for CASSEAFFGSYEQYF.

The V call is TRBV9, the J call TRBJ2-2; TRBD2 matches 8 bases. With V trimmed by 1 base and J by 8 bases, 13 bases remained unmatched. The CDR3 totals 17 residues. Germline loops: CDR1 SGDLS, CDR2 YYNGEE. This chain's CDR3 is CASSVNRERETSGELFF. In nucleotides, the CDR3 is TGTGCCAGCAGCGTAAACCGAGAGCGGGAGACCTCAGGGGAGCTGTTTTTT.

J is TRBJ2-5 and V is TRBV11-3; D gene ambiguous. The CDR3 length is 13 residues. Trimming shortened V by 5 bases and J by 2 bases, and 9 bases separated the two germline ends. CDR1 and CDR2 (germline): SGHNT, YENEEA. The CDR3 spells CASSPSVQETQYF. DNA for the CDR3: TGTGCCAGCAGCCCCTCGGTGCAAGAGACCCAGTACTTC. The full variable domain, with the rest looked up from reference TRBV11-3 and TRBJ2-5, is EAGVVQSPRYKIIEKKQPVAFWCNPISGHNTLYWYLQNLGQGPELLIRYENEEAVDDSQLPKDRFSAERLKGVDSTLKIQPAELGDSAVYLCASSPSVQETQYFGPGTRLLVL.

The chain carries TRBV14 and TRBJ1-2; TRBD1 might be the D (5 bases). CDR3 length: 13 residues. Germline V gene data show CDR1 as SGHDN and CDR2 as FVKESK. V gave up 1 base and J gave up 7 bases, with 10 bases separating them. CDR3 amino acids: CASSQVRAVGYTF. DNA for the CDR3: TGTGCCAGCAGCCAAGTCAGGGCTGTTGGCTACACCTTC.

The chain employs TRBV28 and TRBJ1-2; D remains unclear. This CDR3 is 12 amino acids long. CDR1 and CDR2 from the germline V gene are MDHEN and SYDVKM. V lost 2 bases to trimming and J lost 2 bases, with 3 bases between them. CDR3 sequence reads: CASSLTNYGYTF. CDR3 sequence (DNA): TGTGCCAGCAGTTTAACAAACTATGGCTACACCTTC.